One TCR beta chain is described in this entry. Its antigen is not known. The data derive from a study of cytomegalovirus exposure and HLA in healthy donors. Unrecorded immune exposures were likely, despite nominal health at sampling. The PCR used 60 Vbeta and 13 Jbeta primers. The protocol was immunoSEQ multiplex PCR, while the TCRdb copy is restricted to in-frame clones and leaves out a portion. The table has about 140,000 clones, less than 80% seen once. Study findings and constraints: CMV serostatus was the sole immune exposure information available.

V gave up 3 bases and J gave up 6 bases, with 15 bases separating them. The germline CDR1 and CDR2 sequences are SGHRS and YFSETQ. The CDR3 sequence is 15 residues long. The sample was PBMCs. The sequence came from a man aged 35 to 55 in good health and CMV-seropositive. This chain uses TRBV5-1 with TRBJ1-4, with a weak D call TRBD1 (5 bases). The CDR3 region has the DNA TGCGCCAGCAGCTCGGGGGGTGATAGTTATGAAAAACTGTTTTTT. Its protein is CASSSGGDSYEKLFF.